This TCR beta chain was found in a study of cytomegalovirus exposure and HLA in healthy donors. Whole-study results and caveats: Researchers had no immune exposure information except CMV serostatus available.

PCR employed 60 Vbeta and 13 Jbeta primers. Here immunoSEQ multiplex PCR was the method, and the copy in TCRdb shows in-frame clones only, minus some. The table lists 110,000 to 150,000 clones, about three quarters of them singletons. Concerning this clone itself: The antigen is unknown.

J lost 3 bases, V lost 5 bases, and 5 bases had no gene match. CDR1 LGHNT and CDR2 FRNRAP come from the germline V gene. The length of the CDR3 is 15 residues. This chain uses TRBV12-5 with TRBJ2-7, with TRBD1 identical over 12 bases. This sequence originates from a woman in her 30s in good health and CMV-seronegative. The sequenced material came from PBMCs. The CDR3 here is CASGPGTGGFYEQYF. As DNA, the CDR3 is TGTGCTAGTGGTCCAGGGACAGGGGGCTTCTACGAGCAGTACTTC.